The 24 T cell receptor beta chains listed next were all sequenced from one sample in a study of blood T cell repertoires in COVID-19 (dated by TCRdb to 2019 to 2021). To prepare the library, the immunoSEQ multiplex PCR assay was applied. Entries here come from immuneACCESS through TCRdb and include only in-frame sequences with V and J called. Some clones fail to appear in such tables; in the studies checked, an unresolved V gene covers under half of the shortfall, and the cause of the remainder is unknown. For this sample there are a few hundred thousand clones; 70% to 90% appear just once. Approximately 3% of the sample is in the top ten clones. Sequences were obtained from peripheral blood. Receptor source: a woman in her 30s with active or convalescent COVID-19.

The J gene is TRBJ2-3, the V gene TRBV6-6; 14 nucleotides match TRBD2. J lost 5 bases, V lost 2 bases, and 3 bases had no gene match. Looked up from germline, CDR1 is MNHNY and CDR2 is SVGAGI (reference sequence). The CDR3 consists of 16 residues. The CDR3 DNA reads TGTGCCAGCAGTTACCCGACTAGCGGGGGGGGAGATACGCAGTATTTT. Amino acid sequence: CASSYPTSGGGDTQYF.

Points on this clone: The same CDR3 also results from other DNA sequences found in this sample. This chain joins TRBV19 and TRBJ1-1, with a weak D call TRBD1 (6 bases). Germline CDR1 is LNHDA and CDR2 is SQIVND (reference sequence). The CDR3 contains 13 residues. Trimming took 3 bases from V and 4 from J, leaving 9 bases between them. The CDR3 protein is CASSIVQGTEAFF. The CDR3 coding sequence is TGTGCCAGTAGTATTGTACAGGGCACTGAAGCTTTCTTT.

This chain uses TRBV28 with TRBJ1-2; 9 nucleotides line up with TRBD1. V was pared by 1 base and J by 7 bases, with 4 bases of the junction left unmatched. CDR1 is MDHEN, CDR2 SYDVKM, per germline. CDR3 length equals 14 residues. The CDR3 region is CASSLSDRGGGYTF. CDR3 in DNA: TGTGCCAGCAGTTTATCCGACAGGGGGGGTGGCTACACCTTC.

V and J are TRBV10-1 and TRBJ2-7, with 9 bases fitting TRBD1. The CDR3 spans 16 residues. Germline CDR1 reads WNHNN; CDR2 reads SYGVQD (reference sequence). Trimming at V came to 6 bases and at J to 6 bases, leaving 15 bases not matched to a gene. The CDR3 DNA reads TGCGCCAGCAGGGGGACAGGGCATAAGGGTACCCGCGAGCAGTACTTC. It specifies CASRGTGHKGTREQYF.

The CDR3 region is CASSQFYFTGESYNEQFF. The CDR3 region has the DNA TGCGCCAGCAGCCAGTTCTACTTTACAGGGGAGTCCTACAATGAGCAGTTCTTC. The J gene is TRBJ2-1, the V gene TRBV4-3; 7 bases agree with TRBD1. The V gene end was trimmed by 3 bases and the J gene end by 1 base; junction bases not matched to a gene: 12. CDR3 size: 18 residues. Looked up from germline, CDR1 is LGHNA and CDR2 is YSLEER.

This chain uses TRBV30 with TRBJ1-6; no definite D call. V lost 1 base to trimming and J lost 5 bases, with 15 bases between them. Germline CDR1 reads GTSNPN; CDR2 reads SVGIG (reference sequence). This CDR3 is built from 16 residues. The CDR3 DNA reads TGTGCCTGGAGTGCCGAGCGGACGGAGAATAATTCACCCCTCCACTTT. Translation gives CAWSAERTENNSPLHF.

V usage is TRBV5-1 and J usage is TRBJ1-2, with 8 bases fitting TRBD1. Germline V CDR1 and CDR2: SGHRS, YFSETQ. CDR3 size: 13 residues. The junction had 2 bases not matched to a gene; V was cut back by 1 base and J by 6 bases. In DNA, the CDR3 is TGCGCCAGCAGCTTGACACAGGGGGATGGCTACACCTTC. This gives the protein CASSLTQGDGYTF.

The chain employs TRBV19 and TRBJ1-2; 9 bases are a match to TRBD1. Germline V gene sequence: CDR1 LNHDA, CDR2 SQIVND (reference sequence). V dropped 6 bases and J dropped 1; count of bases not matched to a gene: 12. There are 17 residues in the CDR3. Written as DNA, the CDR3 is TGTGCCAGTAGCGCCGTGGGACAGGGCCCCCTTAACTATGGCTACACCTTC. This encodes CASSAVGQGPLNYGYTF.

The V call is TRBV5-6, the J call TRBJ2-7, with 16 nucleotides matching TRBD2. This CDR3 comprises 19 residues. V shed 6 bases, J shed 0 bases, and the junction held 12 bases outside the gene matches. From germline, CDR1 is SGHDT and CDR2 YYEEEE. The CDR3 coding sequence is TGTGCCAGCACCCTCAGGGGCGGGACTAGCGGGGGGGCCTCCTACGAGCAGTACTTC. Its protein is CASTLRGGTSGGASYEQYF.

The chain carries TRBV13 and TRBJ2-3; TRBD2 aligns across 9 bases. V dropped 5 bases and J dropped 1; count of bases not matched to a gene: 4. The CDR3 is made up of 15 amino acids. Per the germline V gene, CDR1 is PRHDT and CDR2 is FYEKMQ (reference sequence). Here the CDR3 reads CASSKRTSGTDTQYF. The CDR3 DNA follows: TGTGCCAGCAGCAAACGGACTAGCGGCACAGATACGCAGTATTTT.

In the case of this clone: The same CDR3 arises from other DNA sequences in this sample as well. V usage is TRBV3-1 (or the pseudogene TRBV3-2) and J usage is TRBJ2-5; D gene uncertain. Germline CDR1 is LGHDT and CDR2 is YNNKEL (reference sequence). This CDR3 has 12 amino acids. Trimming removed 1 base from V and 5 bases from J, with 5 bases in between. CDR3 loop: CASSQVGETQYF. CDR3 in DNA: TGTGCCAGCAGCCAAGTGGGCGAGACCCAGTACTTC.

This rearrangement joins TRBV7-2 to TRBJ2-1; D is possibly TRBD2 (5 bases). This CDR3 has 13 residues. V lost 2 bases to trimming and J lost 6 bases, with 8 bases between them. Germline CDR1 reads SGHTA; CDR2 reads FQGNSA. The CDR3 bases are TGTGCCAGCAGCTTAAGAGGGTTCAATGAGCAGTTCTTC. It is translated as CASSLRGFNEQFF.

The chain joins TRBV29-1 to TRBJ2-1; 9 bases map to TRBD1. V trimming: 3 bases; J trimming: 0 bases; junction bases outside the gene matches: 9. From germline, CDR1 is SQVTM and CDR2 ANQGSEA. CDR3 length equals 17 residues. The CDR3 protein is CSVEDRGRLSSYNEQFF. As DNA, the CDR3 is TGCAGCGTTGAGGACAGGGGAAGACTAAGCTCCTACAATGAGCAGTTCTTC.

The V call is TRBV18, the J call TRBJ2-5; 9 bases match TRBD2. CDR1 is KGHSH and CDR2 is LQKENI in the germline V gene. CDR3 size: 18 residues. V lost 5 bases to trimming and J lost 1 base; unmatched junction nucleotides: 14. Here the CDR3 reads CASSVQRRGGPGQETQYF. Written as DNA, the CDR3 is TGTGCCAGCTCAGTCCAACGGCGGGGGGGCCCGGGCCAAGAGACCCAGTACTTC.

This sequence joins TRBV19 and TRBJ1-2; 7 positions match TRBD1. CDR1 and CDR2 (germline): LNHDA, SQIVND (reference sequence). The trim removed 10 bases at V and 0 bases at J, leaving 20 bases unmatched. This CDR3 region has 18 residues. The CDR3 nucleotides read TGTGCCACCAAGTATAGACAGGGTGTTATTACAGCTAACTATGGCTACACCTTC. Its translation is CATKYRQGVITANYGYTF. The full variable domain, rest sourced from reference TRBV19 and TRBJ1-2, is DGGITQSPKYLFRKEGQNVTLSCEQNLNHDAMYWYRQDPGQGLRLIYYSQIVNDFQKGDIAEGYSVSREKKESFPLTVTSAQKNPTAFYLCATKYRQGVITANYGYTFGSGTRLTVV.

The CDR3 spells CATLSTSGANVLTF. CDR3 DNA: TGTGCCACCCTAAGCACGTCTGGGGCCAACGTCCTGACTTTC. The chain carries TRBV6-5 and TRBJ2-6; D gene uncertain. Between the trimmed V and J ends, which lost 10 bases and 1 base, there was a span of 11 bases. The V gene's germline CDR1 is MNHEY and CDR2 SVGAGI. The CDR3 is 14 residues long.

The chain carries TRBV28 and TRBJ1-2; 10 bases match TRBD1. The V and J ends lost 5 bases and 8 bases, in that order; junction bases with no gene match: 8. CDR3 length: 14 amino acids. Per the germline V gene, CDR1 is MDHEN and CDR2 is SYDVKM. CDR3 bases: TGTGCCAGCAGTCCCGGGGACAGGGGAGACGGCTACACCTTC. Encoded protein: CASSPGDRGDGYTF.

As for this clone: Other DNA variants within this sample encode the same CDR3. The V call is TRBV7-2, the J call TRBJ1-1; unclear D gene. The CDR3 sequence is 14 residues long. Germline V gene sequence: CDR1 SGHTA, CDR2 FQGNSA. The ends were cut back, 1 base at V and 2 bases at J, with 8 bases in the middle. Here the CDR3 DNA reads TGTGCCAGCAGCTTAGGTACAGCAAACACTGAAGCTTTCTTT. Translating gives CASSLGTANTEAFF.

The chain carries TRBV29-1 and TRBJ2-7; TRBD2 matches 9 bases. The germline CDR1 and CDR2 sequences are SQVTM and ANQGSEA. The junction had 10 bases not matched to a gene; V was cut back by 4 bases and J by 0 bases. This CDR3 has 16 residues. CDR3 in amino acids: CSVVAGGDGSSYEQYF. In nucleotides, the CDR3 is TGCAGCGTTGTTGCGGGGGGGGACGGGAGCTCCTACGAGCAGTACTTC.

The chain joins TRBV19 to TRBJ2-7; 7 positions match TRBD2. The CDR3 is made up of 13 amino acids. Germline loops: CDR1 LNHDA, CDR2 SQIVND (reference sequence). Trimming took 4 bases from V and 6 from J; bases not matched to a gene: 6. This CDR3 is CASSTAGVGEQYF. The CDR3 coding sequence is TGTGCCAGTAGTACGGCGGGAGTCGGCGAGCAGTACTTC.

On this clone: At one of its ends the junction is not consistent with the germline gene, which may arise from a read error. The genes are TRBV30 and TRBJ2-1, with D perhaps matching TRBD2 (6 bases). Germline lookup yields CDR1 GTSNPN and CDR2 SVGIG (reference sequence). The CDR3 consists of 11 residues. The CDR3 reads CAWIGRGRGVF. CDR3 bases: TGTGCCTGGATCGGCAGAGGACGCGGGGTCTTC.

The chain recombines TRBV6-2 or TRBV6-3 with TRBJ2-5; 9 bases line up with TRBD2. The CDR3 extends over 17 amino acids. Germline CDR1 is MNHEY and CDR2 is SVGEGT. J lost 4 bases, V lost 2 bases, and 11 bases had no gene match. This CDR3 is CASSYPQGRGGRETQYF. DNA for the CDR3: TGTGCCAGCAGTTACCCCCAGGGGCGGGGGGGCAGAGAGACCCAGTACTTC.

The V and J genes are TRBV4-3 and TRBJ2-2; D is unresolved. Germline CDR1 is LGHNA and CDR2 is YSLEER. V was trimmed by 0 bases and J by 2 bases, leaving 7 bases between them. The CDR3 runs to 15 residues. DNA for the CDR3: TGCGCCAGCAGCCAAGAGAGGCACAACACCGGGGAGCTGTTTTTT. Protein: CASSQERHNTGELFF.

This chain joins TRBV10-3 and TRBJ2-7; unclear D gene. Trimming left V 6 bases short and J 0 bases short, with 18 bases between. This CDR3 is built from 16 residues. Germline V gene data show CDR1 as ENHRY and CDR2 as SYGVKD. CDR3 amino acids: CAIRLQKQNFSYEQYF. The CDR3 DNA reads as TGTGCCATCAGACTCCAGAAACAGAATTTCTCCTACGAGCAGTACTTC.